The rows below give T cell receptor beta chains drawn from one sample of a study of cytomegalovirus exposure and HLA in healthy donors. Clones were sequenced by immunoSEQ multiplex PCR, and TCRdb holds only the in-frame ones, with some missing. The sample shows over 55,000 clones, and 3% to 4% sits with its ten largest clones. The sequenced material came from PBMCs. These receptors all stem from a male donor in good health and CMV-seronegative. CDR3s include the opening cysteine and the closing phenylalanine or tryptophan.

J,V,CDR3
TRBJ2-3,TRBV21-1,CASSKLSNERGPRVSTDTQYF
TRBJ1-1,TRBV6-5,CASSEDRVNTEAFF
TRBJ2-2,TRBV27,CASRRTGRNTGELFF
TRBJ2-3,TRBV28,CASSSTAPGLAVTDKQYF
TRBJ1-2,TRBV30,CAWASGANYGYTF
TRBJ2-5,TRBV18,CASSQTSGETQYF
TRBJ1-1,TRBV7-2,CASSSTAGAYRSAFF
TRBJ2-1,TRBV5-1,CASSSQLAGGPNEQFF
TRBJ2-7,TRBV7-8,CASSFTGGVYEQYF
TRBJ2-2,TRBV7-6,CASSLTSGRAAGELFF
TRBJ2-5,TRBV6-5,CASSFGVQGGETQYF
TRBJ2-1,TRBV19,CASSIDGRPYNEQFF
TRBJ2-7,TRBV10-3,CAISSLGESEQYF
TRBJ2-1,TRBV7-9,CASSLEGLASNEQFF
TRBJ2-3,TRBV13,CASRPTDRGTDKQYF
TRBJ2-2,TRBV28,CASRGRTGELFF
TRBJ2-4,TRBV7-2,CASSLPTNAPIQYF
TRBJ2-2,TRBV5-1,CASSPQGPNTGELFF
TRBJ2-1,TRBV5-8,CASSPGLTSSYNEQFF
TRBJ1-2,TRBV7-6,CASSLSSGQSNGYTF
TRBJ2-3,TRBV5-1,CASSAPRGGADKQYF
TRBJ2-3,TRBV5-1,CASSLQEVSDTQYF
TRBJ1-2,TRBV4-2,CASSQGRDLYGYTF
.,TRBV9,CASSVKPSGDQAYEQYF
TRBJ2-6,TRBV6-1,CASSADIGFSGANVLTF
TRBJ2-5,TRBV7-2,CASSLRGSGGRETQYF
TRBJ2-2,TRBV27,CASSLPSGGTSGTNTGELFF
TRBJ2-1,TRBV11-2,CASSERVSSDNEQFF
TRBJ2-1,TRBV7-3,CASSFGSHNEQFF